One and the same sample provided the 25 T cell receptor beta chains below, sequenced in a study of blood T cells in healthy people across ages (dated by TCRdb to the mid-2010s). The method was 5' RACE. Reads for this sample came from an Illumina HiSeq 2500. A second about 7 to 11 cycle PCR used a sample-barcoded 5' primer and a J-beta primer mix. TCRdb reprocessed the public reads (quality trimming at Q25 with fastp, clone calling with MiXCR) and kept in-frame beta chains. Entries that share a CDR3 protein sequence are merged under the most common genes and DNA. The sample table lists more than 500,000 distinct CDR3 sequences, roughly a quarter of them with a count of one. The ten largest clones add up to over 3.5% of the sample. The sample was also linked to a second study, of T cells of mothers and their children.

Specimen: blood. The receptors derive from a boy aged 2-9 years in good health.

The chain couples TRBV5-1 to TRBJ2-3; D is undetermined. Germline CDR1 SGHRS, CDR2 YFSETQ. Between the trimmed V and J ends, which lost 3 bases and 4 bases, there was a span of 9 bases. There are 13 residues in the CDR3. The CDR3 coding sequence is TGCGCCAGCAGCTCGTCTGCCGCAGATACGCAGTATTTT. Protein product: CASSSSAADTQYF.

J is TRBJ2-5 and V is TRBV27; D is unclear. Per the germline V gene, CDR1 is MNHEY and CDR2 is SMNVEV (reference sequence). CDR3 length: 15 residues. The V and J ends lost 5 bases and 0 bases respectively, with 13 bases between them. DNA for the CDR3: TGTGCCAGCAGTCCCGTTCACAGTAACCAAGAGACCCAGTACTTC. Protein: CASSPVHSNQETQYF.

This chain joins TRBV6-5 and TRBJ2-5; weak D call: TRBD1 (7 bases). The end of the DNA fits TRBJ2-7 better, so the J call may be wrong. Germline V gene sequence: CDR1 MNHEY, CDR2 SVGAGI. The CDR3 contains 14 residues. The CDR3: CASSRGQEGYEQYF. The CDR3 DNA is TGTGCCAGCAGCCGCGGACAGGAGGGCTACGAGCAGTACTTC.

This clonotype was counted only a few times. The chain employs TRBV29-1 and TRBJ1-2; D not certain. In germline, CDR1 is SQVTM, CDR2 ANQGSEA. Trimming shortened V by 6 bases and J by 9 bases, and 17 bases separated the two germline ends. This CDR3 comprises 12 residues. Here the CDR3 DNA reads TGCAGCGTCTTCGCGAGTGCCTTAAGCTACACCTTC. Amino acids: CSVFASALSYTF.

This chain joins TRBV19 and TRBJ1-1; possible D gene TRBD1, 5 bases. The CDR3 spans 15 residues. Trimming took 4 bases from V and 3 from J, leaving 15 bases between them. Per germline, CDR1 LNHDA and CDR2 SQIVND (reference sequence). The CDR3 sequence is CASSTLRVGDTEAFF. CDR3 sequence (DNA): TGTGCCAGTAGTACCCTCAGGGTCGGGGACACTGAAGCTTTCTTT.

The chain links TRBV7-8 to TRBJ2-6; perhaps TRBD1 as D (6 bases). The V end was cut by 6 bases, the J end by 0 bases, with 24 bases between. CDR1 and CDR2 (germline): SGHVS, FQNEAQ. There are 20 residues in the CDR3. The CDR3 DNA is TGTGCCAGCAGATACGAGAAACAGGGACACTTACTCTCTGGGGCCAACGTCCTGACTTTC. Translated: CASRYEKQGHLLSGANVLTF. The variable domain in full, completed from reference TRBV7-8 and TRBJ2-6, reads GAGVSQSPRYKVAKRGQDVALRCDPISGHVSLFWYQQALGQGPEFLTYFQNEAQLDKSGLPSDRFFAERPEGSVSTLKIQRTQQEDSAVYLCASRYEKQGHLLSGANVLTFGAGSRLTVL.

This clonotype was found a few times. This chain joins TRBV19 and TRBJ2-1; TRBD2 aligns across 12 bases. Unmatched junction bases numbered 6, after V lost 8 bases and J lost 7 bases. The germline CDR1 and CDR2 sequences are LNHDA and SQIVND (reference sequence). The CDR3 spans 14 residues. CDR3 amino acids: CASSTSGSSNEQFF. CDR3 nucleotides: TGTGCCAGTTCGACTAGCGGGAGTAGTAATGAGCAGTTCTTC.

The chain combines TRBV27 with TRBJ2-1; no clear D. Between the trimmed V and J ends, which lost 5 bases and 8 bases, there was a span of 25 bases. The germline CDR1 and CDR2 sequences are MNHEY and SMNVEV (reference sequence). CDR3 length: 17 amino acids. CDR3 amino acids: CASSPGSSPLLFHEQFF. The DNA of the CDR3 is TGTGCCAGCAGTCCCGGCAGTAGCCCTCTTCTTTTCCATGAGCAGTTCTTC.

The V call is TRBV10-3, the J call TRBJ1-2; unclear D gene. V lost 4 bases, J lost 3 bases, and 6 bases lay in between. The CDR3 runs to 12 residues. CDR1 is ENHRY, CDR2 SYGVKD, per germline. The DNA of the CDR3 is TGTGCCATCAGTGCAGTTGACTATGGCTACACCTTC. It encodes CAISAVDYGYTF.

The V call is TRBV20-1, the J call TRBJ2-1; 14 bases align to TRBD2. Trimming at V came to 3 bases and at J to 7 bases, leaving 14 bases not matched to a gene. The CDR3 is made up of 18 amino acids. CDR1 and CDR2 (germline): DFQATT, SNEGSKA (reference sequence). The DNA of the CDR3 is TGCAGTGCTAGTGGCAAGACCGGGACTAGCGGGAGTAGTAATGAGCAGTTCTTC. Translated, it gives CSASGKTGTSGSSNEQFF.

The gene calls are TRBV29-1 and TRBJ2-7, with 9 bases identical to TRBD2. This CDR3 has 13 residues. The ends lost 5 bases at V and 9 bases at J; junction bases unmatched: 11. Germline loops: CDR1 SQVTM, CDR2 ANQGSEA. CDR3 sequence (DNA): TGCAGCGTTCGGACTAGCGAGGTGGGGGGGCAGTACTTC. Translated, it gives CSVRTSEVGGQYF.

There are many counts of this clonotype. CDR3 DNA sequence: TGTGCCAGCAACGTAGGAGGGGAAGGCTACGACGAGCAGTACTTC. Amino acid sequence: CASNVGGEGYDEQYF. The chain joins TRBV2 to TRBJ2-7; D possibly corresponds to TRBD2 (6 bases). The CDR3 contains 15 residues. Germline V lookup: CDR1 SNHLY, CDR2 FYNNEI. The ends were cut back, 7 bases at V and 5 bases at J, with 21 bases in the middle. The variable domain in full, with the rest retrieved from reference TRBV2 and TRBJ2-7, is EPEVTQTPSHQVTQMGQEVILRCVPISNHLYFYWYRQILGQKVEFLVSFYNNEISEKSEIFDDQFSVERPDGSNFTLKIRSTKLEDSAMYFCASNVGGEGYDEQYFGPGTRLTVT.

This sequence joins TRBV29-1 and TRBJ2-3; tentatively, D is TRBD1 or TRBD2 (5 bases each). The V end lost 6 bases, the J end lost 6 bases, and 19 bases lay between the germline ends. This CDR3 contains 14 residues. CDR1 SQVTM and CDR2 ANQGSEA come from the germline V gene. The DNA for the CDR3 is TGCAGCGTCGCCCGGGACCCGAACGCGGATACGCAGTATTTT. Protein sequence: CSVARDPNADTQYF.

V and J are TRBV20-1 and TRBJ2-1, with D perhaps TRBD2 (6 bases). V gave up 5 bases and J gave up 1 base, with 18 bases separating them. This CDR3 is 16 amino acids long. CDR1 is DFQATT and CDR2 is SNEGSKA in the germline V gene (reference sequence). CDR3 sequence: CSALTLGLASYNEQFF. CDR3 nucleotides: TGCAGTGCTCTTACCCTGGGACTTGCTTCCTACAATGAGCAGTTCTTC.

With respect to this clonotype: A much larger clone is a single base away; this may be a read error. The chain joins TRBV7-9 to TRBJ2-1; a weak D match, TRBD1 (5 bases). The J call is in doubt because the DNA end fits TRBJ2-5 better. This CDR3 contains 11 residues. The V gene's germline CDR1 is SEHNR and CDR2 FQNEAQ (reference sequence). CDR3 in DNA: TGTGCCAGCAGCTTAACAGGGACCCAGTACTTC. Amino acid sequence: CASSLTGTQYF.

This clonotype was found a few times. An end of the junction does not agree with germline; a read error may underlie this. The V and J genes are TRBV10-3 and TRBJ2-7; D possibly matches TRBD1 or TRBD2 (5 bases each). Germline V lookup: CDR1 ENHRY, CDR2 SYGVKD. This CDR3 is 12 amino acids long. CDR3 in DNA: TGTGCCATCAGTGAGTCCGGGACGGAGCCGAACTTC. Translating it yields CAISESGTEPNF.

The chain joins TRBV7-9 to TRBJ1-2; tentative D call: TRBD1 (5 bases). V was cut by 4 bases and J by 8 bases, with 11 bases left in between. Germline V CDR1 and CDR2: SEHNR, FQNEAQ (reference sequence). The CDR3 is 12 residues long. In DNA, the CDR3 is TGTGCCAGCAGCTCCAGGTGGGGGGGCTACACCTTC. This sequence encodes CASSSRWGGYTF.

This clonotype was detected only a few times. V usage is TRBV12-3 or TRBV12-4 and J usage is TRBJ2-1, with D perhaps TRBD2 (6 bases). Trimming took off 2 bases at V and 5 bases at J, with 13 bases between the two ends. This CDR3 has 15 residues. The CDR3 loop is CASSLSGEVHNEQFF. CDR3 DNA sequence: TGTGCCAGCAGTTTATCGGGGGAGGTCCACAATGAGCAGTTCTTC.

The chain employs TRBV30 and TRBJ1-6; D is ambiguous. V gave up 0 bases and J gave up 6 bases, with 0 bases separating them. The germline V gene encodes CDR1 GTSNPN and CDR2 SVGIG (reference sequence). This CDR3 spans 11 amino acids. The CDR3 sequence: CAWSVNSPLHF. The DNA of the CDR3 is TGTGCCTGGAGTGTTAATTCACCCCTCCACTTT. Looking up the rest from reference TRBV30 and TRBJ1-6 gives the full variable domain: SQTIHQWPATLVQPVGSPLSLECTVEGTSNPNLYWYRQAAGRGLQLLFYSVGIGQISSEVPQNLSASRPQDRQFILSSKKLLLSDSGFYLCAWSVNSPLHFGNGTRLTVT.

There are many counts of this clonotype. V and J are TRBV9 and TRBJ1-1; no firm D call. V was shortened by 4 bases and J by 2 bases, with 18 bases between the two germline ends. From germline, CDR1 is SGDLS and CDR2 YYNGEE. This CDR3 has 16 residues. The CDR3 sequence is CASSPRPPGGNTEAFF. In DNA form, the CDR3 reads TGTGCCAGCAGCCCCCGGCCGCCGGGCGGTAACACTGAAGCTTTCTTT.

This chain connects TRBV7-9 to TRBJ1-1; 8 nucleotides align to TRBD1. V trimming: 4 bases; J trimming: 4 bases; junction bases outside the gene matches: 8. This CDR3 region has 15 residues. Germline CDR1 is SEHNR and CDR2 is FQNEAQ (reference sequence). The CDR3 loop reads CASSSRQGTGTEAFF. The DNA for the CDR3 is TGTGCCAGCAGCTCACGACAGGGGACGGGCACTGAAGCTTTCTTT.

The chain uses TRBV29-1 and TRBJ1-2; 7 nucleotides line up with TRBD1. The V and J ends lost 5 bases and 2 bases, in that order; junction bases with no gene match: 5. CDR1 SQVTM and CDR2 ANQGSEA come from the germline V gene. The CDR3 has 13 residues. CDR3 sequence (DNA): TGCAGCGTTACAGGGGACCACAACTATGGCTACACCTTC. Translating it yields CSVTGDHNYGYTF.

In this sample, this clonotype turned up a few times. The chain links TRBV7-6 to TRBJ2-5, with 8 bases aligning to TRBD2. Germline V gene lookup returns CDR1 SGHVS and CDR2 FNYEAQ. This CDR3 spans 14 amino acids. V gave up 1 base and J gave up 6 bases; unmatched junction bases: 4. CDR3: CASSLVAGSQTQYF. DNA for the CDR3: TGTGCCAGCAGCTTAGTAGCGGGGAGCCAGACCCAGTACTTC.

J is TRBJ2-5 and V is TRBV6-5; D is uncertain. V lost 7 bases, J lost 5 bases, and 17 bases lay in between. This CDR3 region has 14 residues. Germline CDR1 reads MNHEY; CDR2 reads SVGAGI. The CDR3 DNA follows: TGTGCCAGCAACGTAAGAGAAGCCGGGGAGACCCAGTACTTC. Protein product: CASNVREAGETQYF.

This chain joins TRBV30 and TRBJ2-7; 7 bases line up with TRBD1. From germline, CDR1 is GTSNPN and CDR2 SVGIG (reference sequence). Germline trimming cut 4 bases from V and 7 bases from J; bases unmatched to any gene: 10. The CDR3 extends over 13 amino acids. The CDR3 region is CAWKGASLWEQYF. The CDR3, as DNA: TGTGCCTGGAAGGGGGCGTCGTTATGGGAGCAGTACTTC.